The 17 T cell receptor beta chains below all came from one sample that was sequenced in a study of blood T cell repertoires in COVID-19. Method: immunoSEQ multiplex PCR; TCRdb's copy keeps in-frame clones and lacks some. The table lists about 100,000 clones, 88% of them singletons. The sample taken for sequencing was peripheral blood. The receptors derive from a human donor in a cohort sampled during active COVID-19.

In nucleotides, the CDR3 is TGTGCCACCAGTGATGAGACAGGGCTGGGGGCCAACGTCCTGACTTTC. Translated: CATSDETGLGANVLTF. The chain has TRBV24-1 and TRBJ2-6; 7 bases fit TRBD1. Looked up from germline, CDR1 is KGHDR and CDR2 is SFDVKD. This CDR3 has 16 amino acids. J lost 4 bases, V lost 3 bases, and 5 bases had no gene match.

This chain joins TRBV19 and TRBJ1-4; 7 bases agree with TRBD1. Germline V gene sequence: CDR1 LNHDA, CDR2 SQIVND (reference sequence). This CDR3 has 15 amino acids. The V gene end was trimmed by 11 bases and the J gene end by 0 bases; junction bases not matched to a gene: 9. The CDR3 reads CAGSQGTTTNEKLFF. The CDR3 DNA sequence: TGTGCCGGCTCACAGGGGACAACAACTAATGAAAAACTGTTTTTT.

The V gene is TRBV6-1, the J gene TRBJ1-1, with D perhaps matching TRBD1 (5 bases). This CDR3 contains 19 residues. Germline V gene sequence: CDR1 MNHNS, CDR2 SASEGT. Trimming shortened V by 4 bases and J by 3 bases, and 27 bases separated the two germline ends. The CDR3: CASSGNRGLHTTGDTEAFF. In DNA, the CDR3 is TGTGCCAGCAGTGGGAATCGGGGGTTACACACGACGGGGGACACTGAAGCTTTCTTT.

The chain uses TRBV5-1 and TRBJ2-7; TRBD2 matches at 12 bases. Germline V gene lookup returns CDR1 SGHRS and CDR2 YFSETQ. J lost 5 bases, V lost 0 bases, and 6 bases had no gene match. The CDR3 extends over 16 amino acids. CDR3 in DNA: TGCGCCAGCAGCTTGGTGCTAGCGGGAGGGCCAAACGAGCAGTACTTC. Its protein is CASSLVLAGGPNEQYF.

DNA of the CDR3: TGTGCCAGCAGTTGGAGCGGGGAGCTGTTTTTT. It translates to CASSWSGELFF. The chain is built from TRBV12-3 or TRBV12-4 and TRBJ2-2; D is unclear. The CDR3 contains 11 residues. Between the trimmed V and J ends, which lost 4 bases and 7 bases, there was a span of 4 bases.

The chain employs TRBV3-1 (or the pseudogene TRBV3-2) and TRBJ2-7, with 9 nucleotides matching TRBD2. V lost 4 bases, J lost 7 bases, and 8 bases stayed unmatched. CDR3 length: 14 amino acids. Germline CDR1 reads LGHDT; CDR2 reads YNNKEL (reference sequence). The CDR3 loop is CASSLGLAGLEQYF. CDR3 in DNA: TGTGCCAGCAGCCTGGGGCTAGCGGGATTAGAGCAGTACTTC.

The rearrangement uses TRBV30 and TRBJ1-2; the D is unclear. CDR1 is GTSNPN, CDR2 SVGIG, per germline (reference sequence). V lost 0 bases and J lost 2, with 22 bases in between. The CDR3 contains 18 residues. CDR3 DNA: TGTGCCTGGAGTGTACGGTGGCCGGGGAATTCCGGAAACTATGGCTACACCTTC. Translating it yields CAWSVRWPGNSGNYGYTF.

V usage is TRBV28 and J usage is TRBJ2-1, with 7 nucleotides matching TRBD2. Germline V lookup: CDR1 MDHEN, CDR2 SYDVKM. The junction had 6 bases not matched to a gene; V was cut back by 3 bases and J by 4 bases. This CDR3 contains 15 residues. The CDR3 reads CASSFLGGNYNEQFF. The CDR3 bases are TGTGCCAGCAGTTTTTTGGGAGGGAATTACAATGAGCAGTTCTTC.

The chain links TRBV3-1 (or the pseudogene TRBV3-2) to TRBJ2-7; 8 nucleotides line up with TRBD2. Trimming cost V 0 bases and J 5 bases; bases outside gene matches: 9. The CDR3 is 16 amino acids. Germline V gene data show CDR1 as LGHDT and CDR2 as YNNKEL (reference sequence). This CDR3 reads CASSQEKSGSVNEQYF. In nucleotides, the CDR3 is TGTGCCAGCAGCCAAGAGAAAAGCGGGAGTGTAAACGAGCAGTACTTC.

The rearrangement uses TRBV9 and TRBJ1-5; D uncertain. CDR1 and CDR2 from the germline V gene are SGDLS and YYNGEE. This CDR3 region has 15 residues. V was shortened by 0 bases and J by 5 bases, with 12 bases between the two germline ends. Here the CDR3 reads CASSVAPTTDQPQHF. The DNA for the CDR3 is TGTGCCAGCAGCGTAGCCCCTACCACAGATCAGCCCCAGCATTTT.

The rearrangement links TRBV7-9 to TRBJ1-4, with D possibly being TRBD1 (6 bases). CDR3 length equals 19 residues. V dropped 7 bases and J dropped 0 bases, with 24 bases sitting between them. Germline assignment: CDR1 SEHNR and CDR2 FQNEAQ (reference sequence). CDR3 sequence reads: CASTPTFETGQTTNEKLFF. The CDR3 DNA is TGTGCCAGCACCCCTACTTTTGAGACAGGACAGACAACTAATGAAAAACTGTTTTTT.

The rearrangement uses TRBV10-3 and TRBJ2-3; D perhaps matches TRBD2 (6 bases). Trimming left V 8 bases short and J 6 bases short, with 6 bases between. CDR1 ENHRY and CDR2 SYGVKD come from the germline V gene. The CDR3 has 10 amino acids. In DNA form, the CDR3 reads TGTGCCATCGCGGGGGATACGCAGTATTTT. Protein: CAIAGDTQYF.

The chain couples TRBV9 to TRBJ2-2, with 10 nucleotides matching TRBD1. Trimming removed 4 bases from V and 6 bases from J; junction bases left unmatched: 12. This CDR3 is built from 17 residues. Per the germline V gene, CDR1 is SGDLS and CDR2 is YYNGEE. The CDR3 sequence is CASSLTGGAGRPGELFF. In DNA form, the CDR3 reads TGTGCCAGCAGCTTGACAGGGGGCGCGGGGCGGCCCGGGGAGCTGTTTTTT.

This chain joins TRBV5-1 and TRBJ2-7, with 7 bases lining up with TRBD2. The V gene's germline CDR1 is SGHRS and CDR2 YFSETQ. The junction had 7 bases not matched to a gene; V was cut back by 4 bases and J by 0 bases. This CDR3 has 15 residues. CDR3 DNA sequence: TGCGCCAGCAGCCCGCTAGCGGAAATCTCCTACGAGCAGTACTTC. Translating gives CASSPLAEISYEQYF.

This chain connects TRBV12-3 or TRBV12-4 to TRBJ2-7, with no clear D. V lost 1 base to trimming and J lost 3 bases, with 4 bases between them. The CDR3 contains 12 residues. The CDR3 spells CASSLGLYEQYF. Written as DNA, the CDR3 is TGTGCCAGCAGTTTAGGACTCTACGAGCAGTACTTC.

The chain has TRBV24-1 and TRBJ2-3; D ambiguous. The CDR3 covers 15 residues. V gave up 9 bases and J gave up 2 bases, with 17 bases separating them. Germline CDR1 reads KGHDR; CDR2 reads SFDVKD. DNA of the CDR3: TGTGCCACCTGCTCTTACTCTTGGGCCACAGATACGCAGTATTTT. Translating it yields CATCSYSWATDTQYF.

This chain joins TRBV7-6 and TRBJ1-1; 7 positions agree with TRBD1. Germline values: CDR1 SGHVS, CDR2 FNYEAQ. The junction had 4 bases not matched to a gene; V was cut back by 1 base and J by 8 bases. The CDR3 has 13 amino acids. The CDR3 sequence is CASSLGQGREAFF. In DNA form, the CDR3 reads TGTGCCAGCAGCTTAGGACAGGGAAGGGAAGCTTTCTTT. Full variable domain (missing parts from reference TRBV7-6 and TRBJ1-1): GAGVSQSPRYKVTKRGQDVALRCDPISGHVSLYWYRQALGQGPEFLTYFNYEAQQDKSGLPNDRFSAERPEGSISTLTIQRTEQRDSAMYRCASSLGQGREAFFGQGTRLTVV.